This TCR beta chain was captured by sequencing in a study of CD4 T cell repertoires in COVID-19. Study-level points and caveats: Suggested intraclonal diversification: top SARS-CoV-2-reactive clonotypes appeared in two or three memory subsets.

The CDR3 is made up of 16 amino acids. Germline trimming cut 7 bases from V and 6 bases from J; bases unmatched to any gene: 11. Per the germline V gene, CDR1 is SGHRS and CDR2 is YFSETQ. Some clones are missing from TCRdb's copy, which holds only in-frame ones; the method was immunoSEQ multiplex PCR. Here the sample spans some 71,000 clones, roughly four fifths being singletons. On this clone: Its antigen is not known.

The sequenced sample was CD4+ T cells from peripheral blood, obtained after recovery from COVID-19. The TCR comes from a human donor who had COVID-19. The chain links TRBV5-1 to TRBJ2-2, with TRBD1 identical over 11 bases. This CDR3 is CASGTGQGAGAGELFF. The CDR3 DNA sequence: TGCGCCAGCGGAACCGGACAGGGGGCCGGCGCCGGGGAGCTGTTTTTT.